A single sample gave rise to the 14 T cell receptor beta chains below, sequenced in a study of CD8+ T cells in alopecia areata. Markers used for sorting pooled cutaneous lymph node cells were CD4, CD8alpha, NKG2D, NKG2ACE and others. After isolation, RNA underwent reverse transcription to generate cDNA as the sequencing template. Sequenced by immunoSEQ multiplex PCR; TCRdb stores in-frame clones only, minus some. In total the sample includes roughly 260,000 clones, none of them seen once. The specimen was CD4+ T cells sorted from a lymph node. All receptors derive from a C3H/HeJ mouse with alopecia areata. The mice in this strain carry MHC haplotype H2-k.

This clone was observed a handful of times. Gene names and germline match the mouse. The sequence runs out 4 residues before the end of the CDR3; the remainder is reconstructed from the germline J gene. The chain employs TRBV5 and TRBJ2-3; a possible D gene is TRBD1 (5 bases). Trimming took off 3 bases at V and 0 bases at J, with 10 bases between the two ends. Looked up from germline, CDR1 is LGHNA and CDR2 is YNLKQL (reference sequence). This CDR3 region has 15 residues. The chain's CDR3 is CASSHIRDSAETLYF. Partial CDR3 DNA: TGTGCCAGCAGCCACATCAGGGATAGTGCAGAA.

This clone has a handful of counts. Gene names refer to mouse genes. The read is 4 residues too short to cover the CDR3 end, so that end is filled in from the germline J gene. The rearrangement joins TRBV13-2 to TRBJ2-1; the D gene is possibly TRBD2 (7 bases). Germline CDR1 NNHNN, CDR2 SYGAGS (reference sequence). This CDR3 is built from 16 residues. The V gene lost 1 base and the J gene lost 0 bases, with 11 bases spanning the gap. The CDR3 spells CASGDRGGGNYAEQFF. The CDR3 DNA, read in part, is TGTGCCAGCGGTGATAGAGGGGGGGGTAACTATGCT.

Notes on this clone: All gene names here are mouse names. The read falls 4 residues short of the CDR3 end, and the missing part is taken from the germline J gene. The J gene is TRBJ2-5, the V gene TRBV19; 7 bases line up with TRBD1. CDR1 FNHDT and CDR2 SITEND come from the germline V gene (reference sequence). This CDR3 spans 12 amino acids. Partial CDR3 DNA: TGTGCCAGCACCAGACAGGGAGAC. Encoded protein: CASTRQGD. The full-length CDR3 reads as CASTRQGDTQYF. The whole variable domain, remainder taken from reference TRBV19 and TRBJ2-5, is GGIITQTPKFLIGQEGQKLTLKCQQNFNHDTMYWYRQDSGKGLRLIYYSITENDLQKGDLSEGYDASREKKSSFSLTVTSAQKNEMAVFLCASTRQGDTQYFGPGTRLLVL.

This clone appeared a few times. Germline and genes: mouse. CDR3 loop: CASGRTGGDYEQYF. The part of the CDR3 DNA that was read is TGTGCCAGCGGCCGGACTGGGGGGGACTAT. The chain is built from TRBV13-2 and TRBJ2-7, with 12 positions matching TRBD2. From the germline J gene comes the end of the CDR3, since the read stops 4 residues before it. Germline V CDR1 and CDR2: NNHNN, SYGAGS (reference sequence). The CDR3 has 14 amino acids. Trimming cost V 5 bases and J 3 bases; bases outside gene matches: 3.

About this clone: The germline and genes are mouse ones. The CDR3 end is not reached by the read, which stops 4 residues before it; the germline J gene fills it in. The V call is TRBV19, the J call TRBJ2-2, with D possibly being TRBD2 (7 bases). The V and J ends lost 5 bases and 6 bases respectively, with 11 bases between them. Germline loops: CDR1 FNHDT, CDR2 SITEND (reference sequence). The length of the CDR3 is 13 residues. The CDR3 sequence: CASSKGGAGQLYF. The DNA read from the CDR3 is TGTGCCAGCAGCAAGGGGGGGGCCGGG.

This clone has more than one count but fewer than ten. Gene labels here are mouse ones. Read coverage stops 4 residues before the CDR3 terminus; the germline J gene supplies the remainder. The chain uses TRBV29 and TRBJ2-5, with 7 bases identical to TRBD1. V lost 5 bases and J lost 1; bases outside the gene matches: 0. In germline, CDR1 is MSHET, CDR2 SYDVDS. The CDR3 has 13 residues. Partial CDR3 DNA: TGTGCTAGCAGTACAGGGGACCAAGAC. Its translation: CASSTGDQD. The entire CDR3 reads CASSTGDQDTQYF.

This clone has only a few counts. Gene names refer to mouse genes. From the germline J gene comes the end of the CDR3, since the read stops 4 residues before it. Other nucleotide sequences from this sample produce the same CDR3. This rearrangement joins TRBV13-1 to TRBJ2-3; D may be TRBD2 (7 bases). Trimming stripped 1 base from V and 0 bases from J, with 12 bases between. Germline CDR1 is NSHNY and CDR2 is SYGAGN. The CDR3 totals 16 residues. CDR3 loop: CASSDPGGRSAETLYF. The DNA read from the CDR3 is TGTGCCAGCAGTGATCCCGGGGGGCGGAGTGCAGAA.

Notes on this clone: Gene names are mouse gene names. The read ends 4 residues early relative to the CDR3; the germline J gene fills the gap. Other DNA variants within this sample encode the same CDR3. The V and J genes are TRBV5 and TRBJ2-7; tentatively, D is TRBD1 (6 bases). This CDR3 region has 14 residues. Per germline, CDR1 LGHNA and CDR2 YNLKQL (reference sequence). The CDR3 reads CASSQEGGGDEQYF. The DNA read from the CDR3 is TGTGCCAGCAGCCAAGAAGGGGGAGGGGAT.

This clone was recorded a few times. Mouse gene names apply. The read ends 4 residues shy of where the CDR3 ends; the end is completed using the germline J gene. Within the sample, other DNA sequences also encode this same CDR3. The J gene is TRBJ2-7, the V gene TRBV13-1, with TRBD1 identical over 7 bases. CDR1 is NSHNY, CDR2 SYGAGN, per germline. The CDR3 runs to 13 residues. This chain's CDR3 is CASSGTGPYEQYF. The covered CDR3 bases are TGTGCCAGCAGTGGGACAGGACCATAT.

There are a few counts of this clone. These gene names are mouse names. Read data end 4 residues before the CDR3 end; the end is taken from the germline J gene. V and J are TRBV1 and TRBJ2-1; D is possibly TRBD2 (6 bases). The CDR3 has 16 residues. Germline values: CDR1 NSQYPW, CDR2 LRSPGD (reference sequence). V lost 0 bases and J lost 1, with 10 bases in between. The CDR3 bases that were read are TGCACCTGCAGTGCAGAGGGGACTCCGAACTATGCT. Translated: CTCSAEGTPNYA. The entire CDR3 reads CTCSAEGTPNYAEQFF. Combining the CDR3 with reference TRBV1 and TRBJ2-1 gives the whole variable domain VTLLEQNPRWRLVPRGQAVNLRCILKNSQYPWMSWYQQDLQKQLQWLFTLRSPGDKEVKSLPGADYLATRVTDTELRLQVANMSQGRTLYCTCSAEGTPNYAEQFFGPGTRLTVL.

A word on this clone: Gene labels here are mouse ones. CDR3 amino acids: CASRQGNTEVFF. The CDR3 DNA, read in part, is TGTGCCAGCAGACAGGGGAACACA. J is TRBJ1-1 and V is TRBV5, with a possible D match to TRBD1 (6 bases). Read data end 4 residues before the CDR3 end; the end is taken from the germline J gene. Trimming shortened V by 6 bases and J by 1 base, and 6 bases separated the two germline ends. The CDR3 loop spans 12 amino acids. CDR1 LGHNA and CDR2 YNLKQL come from the germline V gene (reference sequence).

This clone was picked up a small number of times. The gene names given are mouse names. The DNA read from the CDR3 is TGTGCTAGCAGTTTAGGGACACCAAACTCC. Protein product: CASSLGTPNS. The whole CDR3 reads CASSLGTPNSDYTF. The chain carries TRBV29 and TRBJ1-2; D perhaps matches TRBD1 (6 bases). The missing CDR3 end, 4 residues past where the read stops, is filled in from the germline J gene. This CDR3 comprises 14 residues. V was clipped by 2 bases and J by 0 bases, with 7 bases between them. Germline V gene sequence: CDR1 MSHET, CDR2 SYDVDS. The full variable domain, with the rest looked up from reference TRBV29 and TRBJ1-2, is DMKVTQMPRYLIKRMGENVLLECGQDMSHETMYWYRQDPGLGLQLIYISYDVDSNSEGDIPKGYRVSRKKREHFSLILDSAKTNQTSVYFCASSLGTPNSDYTFGSGTRLLVI.

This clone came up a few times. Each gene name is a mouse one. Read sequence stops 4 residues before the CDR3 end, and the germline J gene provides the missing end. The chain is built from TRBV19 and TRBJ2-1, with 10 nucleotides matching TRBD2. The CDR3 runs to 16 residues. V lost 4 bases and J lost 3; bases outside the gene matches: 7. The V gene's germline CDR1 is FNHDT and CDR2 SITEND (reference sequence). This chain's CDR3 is CASSLRLGGPYAEQFF. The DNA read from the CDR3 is TGTGCCAGCAGTCTCCGACTGGGGGGCCCCTATGCT.

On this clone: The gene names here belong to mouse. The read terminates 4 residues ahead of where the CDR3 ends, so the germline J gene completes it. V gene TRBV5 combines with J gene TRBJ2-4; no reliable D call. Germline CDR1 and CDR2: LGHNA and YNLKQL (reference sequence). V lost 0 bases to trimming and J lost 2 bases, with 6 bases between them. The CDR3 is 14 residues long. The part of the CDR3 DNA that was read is TGTGCCAGCAGCCAAGAATCAGATCAAAAC. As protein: CASSQESDQN. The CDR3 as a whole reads CASSQESDQNTLYF.